This TCR beta chain was found in a study of blood T cell repertoires in COVID-19. Study at large: There were acute and convalescent COVID-19 samples, and they came from the United States, Italy and Spain. PBMCs, B-cell-depleted T cells, or T cells were the source of the cDNA or gDNA that made up the material.

This CDR3 spans 15 amino acids. Per the germline V gene, CDR1 is SGHVS and CDR2 is FQNEAQ. The V gene lost 4 bases and the J gene lost 4 bases, with 14 bases spanning the gap. Original methodology: Amplification of reference gene primers provided the estimated nucleated cell counts. Data came from immunoSEQ multiplex PCR; TCRdb stores just in-frame clones and leaves some out. That table gives V, J and clone size, and the DNA gave D and trimming. The sample contains about 180,000 clones, roughly 87% of which appear only once. The sequence was obtained from a man younger than 35 who had recovered from COVID-19. The chain links TRBV7-8 to TRBJ2-1; D gene ambiguous. Specimen: peripheral blood. The CDR3 here is CASSYLGAEYNEQFF. The DNA for the CDR3 is TGTGCCAGCAGCTATTTAGGCGCGGAATACAATGAGCAGTTCTTC.